This TCR beta chain is from a study of T cells in Graves' hyperthyroidism and ophthalmopathy (dated 2019 in TCRdb). Background for the entire study: Peripheral blood samples were taken at initial diagnosis, before any treatment was given. TCR Vbeta CDR3 sequencing of 120 to 150 peripheral blood samples (around 45 ophthalmopathy, about 75 hyperthyroidism and roughly 17 progressor patients) is reported in the paper. Thyroid tissue and blood T-cell repertoires from about 6 Graves' hyperthyroidism patients were also compared in the study. An independent validation cohort of around 19 hyperthyroidism patients and about 15 patients who later progressed to ophthalmopathy tested prospective prediction of ophthalmopathy. A discovery cohort of about a hundred patients, roughly 43 with Graves' ophthalmopathy and 55 to 65 with stable Graves' hyperthyroidism, was used to find distinguishing TCR V-J signatures. After blood sampling, hyperthyroidism patients were treated with methimazole at a starting dose of 30 mg daily, and ophthalmopathy patients were treated with high-dose intravenous methylprednisolone. The approximately 98 discovery patients were randomly divided into training and test sets at a 7:3 ratio.

The CDR3 spans 14 residues, from the cysteine through the phenylalanine. CDR3 DNA is the only sequence kept; it has 42 bases, read in frame from the first base. Taken from the germline V gene, the CDR1 and CDR2 loops are SNHLY and FYNNEI. The junction carries 12 bases between V and J, which are trimmed by 4 bases and 5 bases respectively. TCR beta CDR3 regions were amplified from RNA transcripts. For the first round of RT-PCR on the TCR CDR3, the HTBI primer set was used together with the Qiagen OneStep RT-PCR kit. Libraries were constructed in a second round of multiplex PCR, after which size selection and purification were performed. Paired-end sequencing of the libraries was performed with 100 bp reads on an Illumina HiSeq2000. Per the source publication's procedure: SOAPnuke was used to process the raw data, with reads discarded if the reads contained adapters or uncalled bases, had a mean Phred below 15, or lacked an exact constant-primer or identifier match. COPE v1.2.5 was used to merge the high-quality paired reads, and each unique nucleotide sequence was defined as a clonotype. MiTCR v1.1 was used to align clonotypes to the IMGT TRBV, TRBD and TRBJ reference segments. Only V-J combinations with frequency above 0.0001, covering 99.2% of repertoires, were analysed. The TCS score was defined as the ratio of F50 (clonal expansion) to E x V (chaos), calculated using BLOSUM62-based TCRdist between CDR3 peptides within each V-J. Welch's t-statistics and random forest reduced fewer than 550 V-J features to some 14, which were used in a naive Bayes classifier (R e1071). TCRdb itself trimmed the public reads at Q25 with fastp, ran MiXCR and retained productive beta chains. Rows are combined by CDR3 protein, so each entry shows the most common genes and DNA. TCRdb assigned the V and J calls; the authors' analysis was not used. The sample table records hundreds of thousands of distinct CDR3 sequences; roughly 15% of these occur just once. The ten biggest clones cover under 15% of the sample.

Moderately to severely active disease, a Clinical Activity Score of at least 3, a NOSPECS grade of at least 4, and a duration under 3 months were present in ophthalmopathy patients. Exclusion was applied to patients with uncontrolled infections, other autoimmune diseases, pregnancy or lactation. Diagnoses were based on clinical symptoms, serum thyroxine and TRAb, thyroid ultrasound and orbital computed tomography. Ficoll-Paque density gradient centrifugation was used to isolate PBMCs from 8.5 to 10 ml of fresh peripheral blood. Total RNA was extracted with Trizol reagent, and quality was checked on an Agilent 2100 Bioanalyzer. This clonotype has ten or more counts. The antigen this receptor binds is unknown. No quality values exist for individual bases; no much larger clone is one base distant. General study outcomes and caveats: Sample size was not statistically predetermined, and blinding of investigators to group allocation was not performed. A 13 V-J signature model separated ophthalmopathy from stable hyperthyroidism, with roughly 88% sensitivity and 81% to 83% specificity in cross-validation and 80%/75% in testing. During validation, the model predicted progression to ophthalmopathy a median of around six months ahead of onset, with almost 71% sensitivity and around 73% specificity. Blood samples also contained most of the expanded thyroid clonotypes (frequency above 0.001), which suggests that blood repertoires may reflect thyroid immune responses.

This receptor was identified in a man aged 18 to 35 with Graves' ophthalmopathy. The rearrangement joined TRBV2 to TRBJ1-5, and the D gene may be TRBD1, 5 bases matching. What was sequenced was blood. The CDR3 region reads CASSGGTYYQPQHF. DNA sequence: TGTGCCAGCAGTGGCGGGACCTACTATCAGCCCCAGCATTTT.